This T cell receptor (beta chain) is drawn from a study of cytomegalovirus exposure and HLA in healthy donors (dated 2017 in TCRdb). About the study as a whole: In an earlier analysis of some 610 of the donors, about 270 Gb of sequence data and 90 million to 130 million unique TCR beta sequences from 180 million or so T cells were reported. An early release covering roughly 600 HLA-typed donors comprised about 320 gigabases of sequencing data and around 85 million unique TCR sequences. Among the roughly 400 genotyped donors, 75% to 90% belonged to the genetic ancestry cluster associated with self-reported Caucasian donors. The study was designed to test whether signatures of past pathogen exposure could be identified by cataloging public T cell receptors. The study used immunosequencing to profile the T cell repertoires of under 700 subjects and linked those repertoires to cytomegalovirus serostatus. A separate validation cohort of over 95 different subjects was used in addition to the roughly 720-subject first cohort. The study combined high-throughput TCR immunosequencing, statistical association of individual TCRs with disease status, and machine learning to predict cytomegalovirus infection status. A later analysis re-analyzed previously published TCR beta repertoires from 666 donors and added high-resolution HLA genotyping to study TCR occurrence patterns. In the later analysis, no new phenotypic data were used to find candidate immune exposures; instead, reliance was placed on TCR beta sequences and their occurrence across donors. An earlier analysis of fewer than 750 of the donors used high-throughput TCR beta sequencing to judge whether each TCR beta V gene segment behaved as functional or pseudogenic. Alongside the repertoire data, information on donor age, sex, ethnicity and CMV serostatus was compiled. Genome-wide SNP genotypes for about 55% of the 666 donors were used in a later genetic analysis, which treated that subset as a discovery cohort. All discovery cohort repertoires had been generated on a single sequencing platform. Class I and class II HLA loci were covered by the typing at four-digit resolution. The number of typed donors differed by locus: about 620-640 for A, B, C, DRB1 and DQB1; 522 for DQA1; 606 for DPA1; and some 430 for DPB1. A few DR-DQ haplotypes were treated as single units for association and clustering because of strong linkage in the cohort. Among about 400 genotyped donors of the cohort, an average of around 240,000 unique TCR beta nucleotide sequences was sequenced per donor, of which 15% to 20% were non-productive.

In the germline V gene, CDR1 corresponds to MRHNA and CDR2 to SNTAGT. Trimming accounts for 7 bases at V and 5 bases at J, while the number of junction bases matched to no gene is 11. There are 14 amino acids in the CDR3, from cysteine to phenylalanine inclusive. Kept here is only the CDR3 DNA, which spans 42 bases and is read in frame from base 1. To prepare the library, the immunoSEQ multiplex PCR assay was applied. A mixture of 60 forward primers for TCR Vbeta segments and 13 reverse primers for TCR Jbeta segments was used in the multiplex PCR. The CDR3 region of rearranged TCR beta genes was amplified from genomic DNA by a multiplex PCR assay. Amplified TCR beta libraries were sequenced as 87-base-pair reads on the Illumina HiSeq System. As for the original processing: In a later analysis, roughly 80 million unique TCR beta chains were counted across the approximately 640 repertoires, and approximately 11 million of these chains were shared by at least two donors. Raw reads were error-corrected and collapsed into unique sequences with a nearest-neighbor algorithm that merged closely related sequences to remove PCR and sequencing errors. Alignment of CDR3 sequences to IMGT reference sequences was used to assign V, D and J gene segments. For a sequence to be retained, a match of at least six nucleotides was required to both a V gene segment and a J gene segment. A rearrangement was called productive if the CDR3 had no stop codons and remained in frame with V and J, and every other rearrangement was called non-productive. Following IMGT convention, CDR3 was defined as the stretch from the second conserved V-encoded cysteine to the conserved J-encoded phenylalanine. The earlier analysis of about 610 of the donors excluded sequences that lacked an unambiguous match to a single V gene segment. An earlier analysis of a few hundred of the donors classified V segments as functional when productive rearrangements were above 56.7% and as segregating when the standard deviation between donors was above 5%. A statistical classification framework was built to diagnose cytomegalovirus status from the catalog of TCR beta chain sequences. V and J gene assignment, in a later analysis, came from comparing TCR nucleotide sequences with IMGT/GENE-DB human TR gene sequences. The TCRdist pipeline was used in a later analysis to assign CDR3 sequences and most-parsimonious VDJ recombination scenarios. A later analysis defined each TCR beta chain by its CDR3 amino acid sequence plus V-gene family, and excluded reads lacking a unique V-gene family. To address suspected cross-contamination and a sequencing artifact, a later analysis removed several hundred highly shared, low-generation-probability nucleotide sequences. In a later analysis, a clonal expansion index was calculated for each public chain from normalized within-repertoire ranks of inferred template counts. In a later analysis, generation probabilities were computed with a VDJ recombination model fitted to out-of-frame rearrangements, and the resulting probabilities were checked against IGoR. In a later analysis, hypergeometric tests were used to score TCR-TCR, TCR-HLA and TCR-CMV co-occurrence, with a repertoire-size bias correction applied to TCR pairs. In a later analysis, false discovery rates were estimated by permuting HLA or CMV assignments 20 times. In a later analysis, co-occurring TCRs were grouped using DBSCAN, with TCRdist sequence similarity added in when clustering inside HLA-allele-positive subsets. Co-occurrence clustering excluded repertoires with fewer than 30,000 or more than 120,000 public chains, plus five with anomalous nucleotide sharing. TCRdb re-hosts the immuneACCESS table, in-frame sequences only. Its copies lack some clones; in the studies checked, an unresolved V gene accounts for under half of them, and the cause for the rest is not known. V and J calls and clone size follow that table, whereas D and trimming were derived from the DNA. The sample table holds roughly 120,000 clones, of which roughly 68% were seen once. Jointly, the top ten make up roughly 0.87% of the sample.

Findings and caveats that apply to the study as a whole: The authors suggested that the approach could potentially be extended to other disease states and immunological phenotypes. A later analysis found that HLA-associated TCR beta chains were more clonally expanded and had lower generation probabilities than equally common non-associated chains. According to a later analysis, parvovirus B19, influenza, CMV and Epstein-Barr virus appeared linked to several top co-occurrence clusters. Most TCR sequences were seen in very few donors, while some public TCRs were found in many individuals. According to a later genetic analysis, donors in an Asian-associated ancestry cluster had fewer N-insertions in productive TCRs than the roughly 670-donor mean. A few of the identified cytomegalovirus-associated TCR beta chains were confirmed in vitro to be specific for cytomegalovirus antigens. Specific HLA alleles were associated with around 18,000 TCR beta sequences at a false discovery rate of 0.05 in a later analysis. V-gene and J-gene trimming of TCR beta chains was associated with a missense DCLRE1C variant in a later genetic analysis, and the association was replicated in an independent cohort. A later analysis found that most CMV-associated TCR beta chains appeared HLA-restricted, with HLA associations seemingly driven largely by CMV exposure. Roughly uniform sequencing depth across donors was assumed in presence/absence analyses, although this assumption may not hold. A further reported finding was that TCR beta sequences accurately predicted the HLA-A and HLA-B alleles for most subjects in the first cohort. Linkage disequilibrium might explain the correlated functional status among segregating V segments, but an unknown experimental factor could not be excluded. The study listed 164 TCR beta chains as associated with cytomegalovirus. Only TCR beta chains were sequenced in this cohort, and the absence of alpha or paired-chain data limited detectable features. A later analysis found that TCR association rates varied across HLA loci, with DRB1 alleles showing the most associated TCRs and HLA-C alleles the fewest. Because counts were too low, some 17 rarely observed V segments, including chromosome 9 orphons, were left out of the earlier analysis of roughly 600 of the donors. The sequencing pipeline was judged likely to have produced a cluster of highly shared sequence variants as a technical artifact. HLA typing was unavailable for some donors at each locus, so association tests used only the typed subset. An earlier analysis of 587 of the donors showed that most TCR beta V segments appeared in productive rearrangements either about 87% or about 30% of the time, which broadly matched IMGT annotations. Strong co-occurrence of HLA alleles, especially DR and DQ, made assigning TCR associations to individual alleles difficult. Cytomegalovirus status was reported to be diagnosed by the classifier with high specificity and sensitivity in both the original and validation cohorts. The only immune exposure information available for the cohort was CMV serostatus. Some IMGT-functional V segments, including TRBV6-2 and TRBV6-3, could not be told apart with the 87-base-pair reads, so those segments were excluded.

This clone is a singleton in its sample. This receptor's antigen is unknown. Base qualities are not provided; no much larger clone lies one nucleotide away. The cohort comprised fewer than 750 healthy bone marrow donors. Cohort members were all nominally healthy when sampled, although unrecorded immune exposures were likely present. The donor tested CMV seronegative and was one of the 352 seronegative cohort members. A peripheral blood sample was collected from each donor, and TCR beta sequencing was performed on peripheral blood mononuclear cells. Genomic DNA extraction from the blood cell samples was performed with the Qiagen DNeasy Blood Extraction Kit.

The rearranged segments are TRBV6-4 and TRBJ2-7; 7 central nucleotides agree with TRBD1. The sequence derives from a woman in her 30s in good health and CMV-seronegative. The material sequenced was PBMCs. This receptor carries the CDR3 CASTKDRSDNEQYF. The bases are TGTGCCAGCACCAAGGACAGGAGCGACAACGAGCAGTACTTC.